This entry is about one T cell receptor (beta chain). TCRdb used MiXCR to reprocess the RACE reads, holding one entry per CDR3 protein. The sample has just under 350,000 distinct CDR3 sequences, around 7% seen once. This record comes from a study of human T cells and chemical hapten exposure. Time point here: patch test 1, 2 weeks after DPC sensitization. Treatment denoted: therapeutic diphenylcyclopropenone sensitization with weekly scalp DPC. The CDR3 sequence is 14 residues long. V gave up 6 bases and J gave up 8 bases, with 14 bases separating them. Germline loops: CDR1 MNHEY, CDR2 SVGEGT. The chain combines TRBV6-2 or TRBV6-3 with TRBJ1-6, with D maybe TRBD1 (5 bases). The TCR comes from a woman between 18 and 30 years old with alopecia areata. Some clones in this sample may be carry-over from other donors' samples. The sample in question was whole blood, obtained in connection with sensitization to the hapten diphenylcyclopropenone (DPC). In nucleotides, the CDR3 is TGTGCCAGCAGCCGAGGGGTTCAGGATTCACCCCTCCACTTT. As protein: CASSRGVQDSPLHF.